This paragraph covers one TCR beta chain sequence. These data come from a study of blood T cell repertoires in COVID-19. On the study more broadly: Both acute and convalescent COVID-19 samples were obtained from the United States, Italy and Spain.

Patients of the Seattle cohort, enrolled during active infection, were followed longitudinally. The CDR3 loop spans 14 amino acids. Germline V gene data show CDR1 as KGHSH and CDR2 as LQKENI. The trim removed 4 bases at V and 7 bases at J, leaving 9 bases unmatched. Methods used by the authors: How many nucleated cells were present was estimated from reference gene primer amplification. The assay was immunoSEQ multiplex PCR, and TCRdb's table has in-frame clones only and misses some. The V and J calls and the clone size are those of that table, but D and trimming were determined from the DNA. The sample lists roughly 300,000 clones; roughly 90% were seen once.

The sample comprised peripheral blood. This rearrangement joins TRBV18 to TRBJ1-1; the match to TRBD1 covers 7 bases. This clonotype originated in a woman in her thirties with COVID-19, enrolled during active disease. CDR3 DNA: TGTGCCAGCTCACTTACGAGGACAGGACTTGAAGCTTTCTTT. Protein sequence: CASSLTRTGLEAFF.